This T cell receptor beta chain was identified during a study of T cell responses to AZD1222 COVID-19 vaccine. Points from the study as a whole: Only 5 or 6 people who got AZD1222 tested seropositive at baseline. Repertoire samples came only from after the peak T cell response.

The CDR3 totals 14 residues. Trimming took off 1 base at V and 7 bases at J, with 10 bases between the two ends. Germline CDR1 SEHNR, CDR2 FQNEAQ (reference sequence). Concerning this clone: No antigen is known for it.

TCRdb's table, derived via immunoSEQ multiplex PCR, lists solely in-frame clones and lacks some. The sample has just over 80,000 clones, 85% to 90% seen once. The TCR was taken from an adult in good health. The sample was peripheral blood, taken on day 0 of AZD1222 vaccination. The chain is built from TRBV7-9 and TRBJ2-2; D is undetermined. The CDR3 here is CASSLVGLGGELFF. In DNA form, the CDR3 reads TGTGCCAGCAGCTTAGTCGGCCTGGGCGGGGAGCTGTTTTTT.